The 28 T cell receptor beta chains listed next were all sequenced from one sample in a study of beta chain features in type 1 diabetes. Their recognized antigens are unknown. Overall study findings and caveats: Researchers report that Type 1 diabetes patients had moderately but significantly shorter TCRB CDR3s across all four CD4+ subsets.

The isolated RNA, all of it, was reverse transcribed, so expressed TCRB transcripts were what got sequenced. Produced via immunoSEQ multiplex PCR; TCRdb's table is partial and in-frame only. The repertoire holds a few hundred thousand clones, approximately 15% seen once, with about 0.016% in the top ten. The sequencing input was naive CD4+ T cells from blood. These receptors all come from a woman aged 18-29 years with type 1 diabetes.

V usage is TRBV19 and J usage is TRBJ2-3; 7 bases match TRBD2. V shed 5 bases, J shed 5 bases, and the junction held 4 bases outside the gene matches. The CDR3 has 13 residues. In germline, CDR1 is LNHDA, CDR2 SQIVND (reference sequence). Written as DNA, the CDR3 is TGTGCCAGTAGTGTAACTAGCGAAGATACGCAGTATTTT. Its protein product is CASSVTSEDTQYF.

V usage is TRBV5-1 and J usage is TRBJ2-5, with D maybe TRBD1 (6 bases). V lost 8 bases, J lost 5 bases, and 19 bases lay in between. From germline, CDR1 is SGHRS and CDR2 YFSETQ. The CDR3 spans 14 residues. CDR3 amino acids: CASGSGHEAETQYF. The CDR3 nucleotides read TGCGCCAGTGGGTCGGGACACGAGGCGGAGACCCAGTACTTC.

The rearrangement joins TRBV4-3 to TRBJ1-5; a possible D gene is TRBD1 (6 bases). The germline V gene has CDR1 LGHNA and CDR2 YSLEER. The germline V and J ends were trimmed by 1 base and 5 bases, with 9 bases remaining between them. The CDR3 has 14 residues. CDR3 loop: CASSQGAGDQPQHF. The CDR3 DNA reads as TGCGCCAGCAGCCAAGGGGCAGGGGATCAGCCCCAGCATTTT.

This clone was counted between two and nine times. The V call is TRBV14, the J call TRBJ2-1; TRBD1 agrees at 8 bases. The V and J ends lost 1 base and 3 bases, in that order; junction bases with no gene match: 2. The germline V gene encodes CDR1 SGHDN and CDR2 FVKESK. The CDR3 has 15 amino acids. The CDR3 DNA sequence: TGTGCCAGCAGCCAAGGGGACAGGAACTACAATGAGCAGTTCTTC. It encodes CASSQGDRNYNEQFF.

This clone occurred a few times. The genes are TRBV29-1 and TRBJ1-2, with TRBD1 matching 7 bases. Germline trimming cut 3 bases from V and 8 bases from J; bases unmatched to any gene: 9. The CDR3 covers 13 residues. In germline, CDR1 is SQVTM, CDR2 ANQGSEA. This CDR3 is CSVDGEGARGYTF. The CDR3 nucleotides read TGCAGCGTTGACGGAGAGGGGGCGCGCGGCTACACCTTC.

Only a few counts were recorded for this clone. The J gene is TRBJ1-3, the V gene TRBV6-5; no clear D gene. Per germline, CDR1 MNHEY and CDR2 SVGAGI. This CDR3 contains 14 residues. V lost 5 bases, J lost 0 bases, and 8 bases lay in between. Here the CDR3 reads CASSQASSGNTIYF. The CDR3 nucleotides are TGTGCCAGCAGTCAAGCCTCCTCTGGAAACACCATATATTTT.

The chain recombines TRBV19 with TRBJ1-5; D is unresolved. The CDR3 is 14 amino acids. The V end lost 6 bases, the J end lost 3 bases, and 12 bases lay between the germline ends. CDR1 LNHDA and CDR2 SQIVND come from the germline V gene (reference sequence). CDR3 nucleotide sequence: TGTGCCAGTAGCTCCGGGATCTACAATCAGCCCCAGCATTTT. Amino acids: CASSSGIYNQPQHF.

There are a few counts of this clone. CDR3 region: CASRGSGVGYGYTF. The CDR3 DNA reads TGTGCCAGCAGGGGAAGCGGGGTTGGCTATGGCTACACCTTC. The chain links TRBV6-5 to TRBJ1-2; D gene unclear. Trimming took off 6 bases at V and 4 bases at J, with 15 bases between the two ends. In germline, CDR1 is MNHEY, CDR2 SVGAGI. The CDR3 totals 14 residues.

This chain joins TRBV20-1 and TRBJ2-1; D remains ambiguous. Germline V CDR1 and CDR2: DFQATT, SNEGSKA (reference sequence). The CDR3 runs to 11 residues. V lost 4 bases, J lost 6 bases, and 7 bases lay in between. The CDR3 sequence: CSATPVNEQFF. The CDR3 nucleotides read TGCAGTGCTACCCCGGTCAATGAGCAGTTCTTC.

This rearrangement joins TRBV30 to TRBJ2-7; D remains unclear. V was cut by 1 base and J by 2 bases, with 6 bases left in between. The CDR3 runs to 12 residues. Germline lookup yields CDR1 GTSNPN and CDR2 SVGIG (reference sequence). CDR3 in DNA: TGTGCCTGGAGTGGGGCTACCTACGAGCAGTACTTC. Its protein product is CAWSGATYEQYF.

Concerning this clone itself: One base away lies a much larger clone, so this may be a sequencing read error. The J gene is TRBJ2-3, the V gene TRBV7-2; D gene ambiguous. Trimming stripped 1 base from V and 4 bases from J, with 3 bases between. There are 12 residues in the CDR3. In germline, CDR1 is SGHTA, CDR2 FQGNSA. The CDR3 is CASSLVSDTQYF. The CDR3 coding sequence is TGTGCCAGCAGCTTAGTCTCAGATACGCAGTATTTT.

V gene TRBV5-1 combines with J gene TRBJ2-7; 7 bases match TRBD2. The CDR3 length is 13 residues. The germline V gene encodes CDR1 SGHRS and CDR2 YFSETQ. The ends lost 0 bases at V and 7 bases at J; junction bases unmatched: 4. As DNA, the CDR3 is TGCGCCAGCAGCTTGGGGACTAGTTGGGAGCAGTACTTC. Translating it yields CASSLGTSWEQYF.

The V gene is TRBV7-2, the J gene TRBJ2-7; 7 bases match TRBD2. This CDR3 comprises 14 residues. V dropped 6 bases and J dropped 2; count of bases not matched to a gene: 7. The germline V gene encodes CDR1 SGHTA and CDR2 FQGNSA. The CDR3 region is CASSRGSGAYEQYV. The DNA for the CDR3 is TGTGCCAGCAGTCGGGGGAGCGGGGCCTACGAGCAGTACGTC.

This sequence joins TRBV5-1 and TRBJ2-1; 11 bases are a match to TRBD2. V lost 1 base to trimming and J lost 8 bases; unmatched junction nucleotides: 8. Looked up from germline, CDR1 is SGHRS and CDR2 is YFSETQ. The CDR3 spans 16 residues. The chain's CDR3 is CASSLPPIAGGDEQFF. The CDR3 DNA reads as TGCGCCAGCAGCTTGCCTCCGATAGCGGGAGGGGATGAGCAGTTCTTC.

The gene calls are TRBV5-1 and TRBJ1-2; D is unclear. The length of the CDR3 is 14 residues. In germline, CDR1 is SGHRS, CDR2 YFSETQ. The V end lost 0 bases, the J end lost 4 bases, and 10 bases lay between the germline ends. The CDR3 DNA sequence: TGCGCCAGCAGCTTGGGGCAGGCGCCCTATGGCTACACCTTC. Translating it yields CASSLGQAPYGYTF.

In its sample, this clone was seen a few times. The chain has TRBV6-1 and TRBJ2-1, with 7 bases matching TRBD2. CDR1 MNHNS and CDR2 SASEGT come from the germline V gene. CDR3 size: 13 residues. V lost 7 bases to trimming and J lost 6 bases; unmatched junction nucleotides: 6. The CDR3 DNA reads TGTGCCAGCACCCAAGGGAGGGTCAATGAGCAGTTCTTC. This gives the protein CASTQGRVNEQFF.

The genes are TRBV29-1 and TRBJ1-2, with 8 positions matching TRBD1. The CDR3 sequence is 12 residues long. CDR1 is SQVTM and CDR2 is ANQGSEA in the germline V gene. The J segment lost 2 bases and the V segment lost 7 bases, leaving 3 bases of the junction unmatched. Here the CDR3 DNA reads TGCAGCGGGGGACAGGCGAACTATGGCTACACCTTC. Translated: CSGGQANYGYTF.

CDR3: CASSSGTGSYNEQFF. DNA for the CDR3: TGTGCCAGCAGCTCCGGGACAGGCTCCTACAATGAGCAGTTCTTC. The J gene is TRBJ2-1, the V gene TRBV7-2; TRBD1 aligns across 8 bases. CDR3 length equals 15 residues. CDR1 and CDR2 (germline): SGHTA, FQGNSA. V shed 4 bases, J shed 0 bases, and the junction held 2 bases outside the gene matches.

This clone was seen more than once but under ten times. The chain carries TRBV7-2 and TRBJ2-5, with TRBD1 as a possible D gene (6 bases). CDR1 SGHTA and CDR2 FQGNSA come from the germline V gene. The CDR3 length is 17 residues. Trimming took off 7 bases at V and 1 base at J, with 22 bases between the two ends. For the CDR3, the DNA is TGTGCCAGCACCATTTTCTCCCCTGTGGGGGCCCAAGAGACCCAGTACTTC. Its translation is CASTIFSPVGAQETQYF.

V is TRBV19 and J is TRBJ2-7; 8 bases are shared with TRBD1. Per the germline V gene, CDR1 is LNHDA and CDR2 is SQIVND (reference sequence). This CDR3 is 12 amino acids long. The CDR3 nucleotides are TGTTGGCAGGGGGCGAGTTTTAGGGAGCAGTACTTC. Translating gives CWQGASFREQYF. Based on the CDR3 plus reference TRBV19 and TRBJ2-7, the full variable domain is DGGITQSPKYLFRKEGQNVTLSCEQNLNHDAMYWYRQDPGQGLRLIYYSQIVNDFQKGDIAEGYSVSREKKESFPLTVTSAQKNPTAFYLCWQGASFREQYFGPGTRLTVT.

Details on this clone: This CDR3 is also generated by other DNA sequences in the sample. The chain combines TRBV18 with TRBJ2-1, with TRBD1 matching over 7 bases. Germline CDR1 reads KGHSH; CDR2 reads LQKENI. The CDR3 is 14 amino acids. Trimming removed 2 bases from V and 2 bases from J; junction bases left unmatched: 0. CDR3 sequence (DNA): TGTGCCAGCTCACCAGGGACAGCCTACAATGAGCAGTTCTTC. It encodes CASSPGTAYNEQFF.

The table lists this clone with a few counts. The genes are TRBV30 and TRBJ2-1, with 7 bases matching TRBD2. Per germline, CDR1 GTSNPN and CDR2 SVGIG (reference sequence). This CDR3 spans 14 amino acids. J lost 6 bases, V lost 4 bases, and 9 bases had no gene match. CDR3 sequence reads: CAWMTSGTSNEQFF. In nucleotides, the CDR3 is TGTGCCTGGATGACGAGCGGGACTTCCAATGAGCAGTTCTTC.

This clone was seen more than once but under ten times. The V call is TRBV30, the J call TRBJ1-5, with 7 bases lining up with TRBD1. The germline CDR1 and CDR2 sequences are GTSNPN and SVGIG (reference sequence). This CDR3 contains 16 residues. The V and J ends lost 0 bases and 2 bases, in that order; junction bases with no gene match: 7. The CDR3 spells CAWSVRGQVGNQPQHF. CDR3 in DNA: TGTGCCTGGAGTGTACGAGGACAGGTGGGCAATCAGCCCCAGCATTTT.

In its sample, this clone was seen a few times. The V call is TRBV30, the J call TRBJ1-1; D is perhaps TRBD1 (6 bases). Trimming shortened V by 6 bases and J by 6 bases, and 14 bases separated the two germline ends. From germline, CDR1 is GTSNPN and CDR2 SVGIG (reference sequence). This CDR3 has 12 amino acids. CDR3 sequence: CACGQLVAEAFF. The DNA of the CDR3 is TGTGCCTGCGGACAGTTAGTTGCTGAAGCTTTCTTT.

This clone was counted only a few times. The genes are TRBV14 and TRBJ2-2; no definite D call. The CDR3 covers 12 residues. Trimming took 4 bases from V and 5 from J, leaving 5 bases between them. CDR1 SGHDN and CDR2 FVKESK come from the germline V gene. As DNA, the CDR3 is TGTGCCAGCAGCCTCATTACCGGGGAGCTGTTTTTT. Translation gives CASSLITGELFF.

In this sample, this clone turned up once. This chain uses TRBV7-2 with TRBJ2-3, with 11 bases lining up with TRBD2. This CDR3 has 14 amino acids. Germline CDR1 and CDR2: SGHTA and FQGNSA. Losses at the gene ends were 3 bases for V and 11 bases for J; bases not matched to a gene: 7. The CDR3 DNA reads TGTGCCAGCAGCTTGGGACTAGCGGAAAGGGAGCAGTATTTT. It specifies CASSLGLAEREQYF.

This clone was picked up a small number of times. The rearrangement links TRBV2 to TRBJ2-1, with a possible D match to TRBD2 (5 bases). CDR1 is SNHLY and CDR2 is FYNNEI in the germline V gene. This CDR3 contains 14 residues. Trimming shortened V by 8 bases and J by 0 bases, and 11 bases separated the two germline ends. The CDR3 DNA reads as TGTGCCAGCCGAGCGGTGAGCTCCTACAATGAGCAGTTCTTC. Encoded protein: CASRAVSSYNEQFF.

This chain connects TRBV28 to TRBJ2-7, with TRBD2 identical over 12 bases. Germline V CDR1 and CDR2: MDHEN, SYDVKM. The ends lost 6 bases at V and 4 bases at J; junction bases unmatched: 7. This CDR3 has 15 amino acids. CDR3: CASSSWTSGNYEQYV. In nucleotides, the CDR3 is TGTGCCAGCAGCTCCTGGACTAGCGGGAATTACGAGCAGTACGTC.